The rows below give T cell receptor beta chains drawn from one sample of a study of T-cell reconstitution after alpha-beta-depleted transplantation in children. Via MiXCR, TCRdb re-called the PCR reads, giving one row per CDR3 protein. This table holds some 460,000 distinct CDR3 sequences, 15% to 20% found once. This specimen consisted of PBMCs, mostly from graft donor cells, obtained 360 days after TCRalphabeta/CD19-depleted stem cell transplant. Source of these receptors: a boy younger than two who had a stem cell transplant for Wiskott-Aldrich syndrome, so the T cells may come from the graft donor. Both conserved end residues are part of each CDR3. The D gene is left open where the match is weak. Rows give clone size only sometimes, using once, few, many, or a class for an expanded clone.

v_call	j_call	clone_size	d_call	cdr3_nt	cdr3_aa
TRBV29-1	TRBJ2-3	few	TRBD1	TGCAGCGTCGCCTTCGGACAGGGGGCCACAGATACGCAGTATTTT	CSVAFGQGATDTQYF
TRBV20-1	TRBJ2-7	-	TRBD1	TGCAGTGCTGTCCGGGACAGCCCTTCCTACGAGCAGTACTTC	CSAVRDSPSYEQYF
TRBV12-3/TRBV12-4	TRBJ2-6	many	-	TGTGCCAGCAGTTTAGGGGCAGGGACTGGGGCCAACGTCCTGACTTTC	CASSLGAGTGANVLTF
TRBV12-3/TRBV12-4	TRBJ2-5	few	-	TGTGCCAGCAAGCCAGGACAGTACCAAGAGACCCAGTACTTC	CASKPGQYQETQYF
TRBV19	TRBJ2-1	-	TRBD2	TGTGCCAGTAGCAGAATAGCGGGAGCGCCGGAGCAGTTCTTC	CASSRIAGAPEQFF
TRBV15	TRBJ2-5	-	TRBD1	TGTGCCACCAGCAGTCAGGGGGAAGGAGAGACCCAGTACTTC	CATSSQGEGETQYF
TRBV29-1	TRBJ2-1	-	TRBD2	TGCAGCGTTGGCGGGAGGGCTTCGCAGTTCTTC	CSVGGRASQFF
TRBV14	TRBJ2-1	few	-	TGTGCCAGCAGCCCACGGGGCAACAATGAGCAGTTCTTC	CASSPRGNNEQFF
TRBV12-3/TRBV12-4	TRBJ2-1	-	-	TGTGCCAGCGGACCAGGATTCGTCTACTCCTACAATGAGCAGTTCTTC	CASGPGFVYSYNEQFF
TRBV4-1	TRBJ2-3	-	-	TGCGCCAGCAGCACCCTCCGGGACGCCTCGCGGGATACGCAGTATTTT	CASSTLRDASRDTQYF
TRBV5-1	TRBJ2-2	-	TRBD2	TGCGCCAGCAGCTGGGGACTAGCGAGAGGTGCACTCAGCACCGGGGAGCTGTTTTTT	CASSWGLARGALSTGELFF